A selection of T cell receptor beta chains follows, all from one sample in a study of T cell responses to AZD1222 COVID-19 vaccine. Only in-frame clones appear in the TCRdb table, and some are missing; sequencing was by immunoSEQ multiplex PCR. This repertoire shows about 110,000 clones, around 90% found once; its top ten account for roughly 2.5%. Sequencing was performed on peripheral blood, taken 28 days after the second AZD1222 dose. These receptors were collected from an adult who received the AZD1222 COVID-19 vaccine. CDR3s include the opening cysteine and the closing phenylalanine or tryptophan. Fields, in order: J gene, clone size, CDR3 length, D gene, V gene, CDR3 DNA, CDR3 protein. A D gene is named only where the DNA matches it firmly. Some rows have no size entry. The others give once, few or many, or a class for an expanded clone.

TRBJ1-4 | . | 17 | . | TRBV4-2 | TGTGCCAGCAGCCAAGAAGAGGGAGCAACCTTCGCAGAAAAACTGTTTTTT | CASSQEEGATFAEKLFF
TRBJ1-1 | . | 13 | . | TRBV7-9 | TGTGCCAGCAGCCTGCAGAAGAACACTGAAGCTTTCTTT | CASSLQKNTEAFF
TRBJ2-1 | . | 15 | TRBD2 | TRBV2 | TGTGCCAGCAGCCGACTAGCGGGGGGGCCAGATGAGCAGTTCTTC | CASSRLAGGPDEQFF
TRBJ2-1 | . | 17 | TRBD2 | TRBV27 | TGTGCCAGCAGGTACCAAGGTAGCGGGGGCTCCTACAATGAGCAGTTCTTC | CASRYQGSGGSYNEQFF
TRBJ2-7 | few | 14 | . | TRBV28 | TGTGCCAGCAGTTTACGGCAGGGGGGTTACGAGCAGTACTTC | CASSLRQGGYEQYF
TRBJ1-3 | . | 15 | TRBD1 | TRBV18 | TGTGCCAGCTCATCCCGGGACAGCTCTGGAAACACCATATATTTT | CASSSRDSSGNTIYF
TRBJ2-7 | . | 14 | . | TRBV5-1 | TGCGCCAGCAGCTTGGCGGGGGGCCGGGACGAGCAGTACTTC | CASSLAGGRDEQYF
TRBJ2-3 | . | 13 | . | TRBV19 | TGTGCCAGTAGTGCGGGATTCACAGATACGCAGTATTTT | CASSAGFTDTQYF
TRBJ2-3 | . | 13 | . | TRBV7-9 | TGTGCCCAGAACGCGGGTTGGAAAGATACGCAGTATTTT | CAQNAGWKDTQYF
TRBJ2-3 | once | 17 | TRBD2 | TRBV4-2 | TGTGCCAGCAGCCAAGGACTAGCGGGGGGGTACACAGATACGCAGTATTTT | CASSQGLAGGYTDTQYF
TRBJ1-2 | . | 12 | . | TRBV9 | TGTGCCAGCAGCCCCAGGAACTATGGCTACACCTTC | CASSPRNYGYTF
TRBJ2-4 | . | 16 | . | TRBV9 | TGTGCCAGCAGCGGACACAGGGGACTAGCCAAAAACATTCAGTACTTC | CASSGHRGLAKNIQYF
TRBJ2-7 | . | 16 | . | TRBV4-3 | TGCGCCAGCAGCCAGCGTCTCGGGGGTATGACCTACGAGCAGTACTTC | CASSQRLGGMTYEQYF
TRBJ2-2 | . | 15 | . | TRBV7-3 | TGTGCCAGCAGCTTAGGCTCAATAGGCACCGGGGAGCTGTTTTTT | CASSLGSIGTGELFF
TRBJ1-2 | . | 15 | TRBD1 | TRBV7-9 | TGTGCCAGCAGCTTAACAGGGGGCCGAAACTATGGCTACACCTTC | CASSLTGGRNYGYTF
TRBJ2-7 | . | 13 | . | TRBV6-5 | TGTGCCAGCAGTTACTCTCGGCAGCACGAGCAGTACTTC | CASSYSRQHEQYF
TRBJ2-7 | . | 15 | TRBD1 | TRBV5-4 | TGTGCCAGCAGCTCAGCCGGGACAGGGACCTACGAGCAGTACTTC | CASSSAGTGTYEQYF
TRBJ2-7 | . | 14 | . | TRBV30 | TGTGCCAGCACCAGGGCAGGGAAGCCCTACGAGCAGTACTTC | CASTRAGKPYEQYF
TRBJ2-1 | . | 16 | . | TRBV21-1 | TGTGCCAGCAGCAAAATCAGGGACAGGTGGGTCTATGAGCAGTTCTTC | CASSKIRDRWVYEQFF
TRBJ2-2 | . | 15 | . | TRBV7-2 | TGTGCCAGCAGCTTAGGTCATCCCAACACCGGGGAGCTGTTTTTT | CASSLGHPNTGELFF
TRBJ1-4 | . | 16 | . | TRBV28 | TGTGCCAGCAGTTTATATTTCGGGGGAGAGGGTGAAAAACTGTTTTTT | CASSLYFGGEGEKLFF
TRBJ2-5 | . | 14 | . | TRBV28 | TGTGCCAGCGGCCGGGGCAGGGGGGAAGAGACCCAGTACTTC | CASGRGRGEETQYF
TRBJ2-1 | . | 16 | TRBD2 | TRBV11-3 | TGTGCCAGCACATTCAGGCGGGGGGCCTCCGCGCGGGAGCAGTTCTTC | CASTFRRGASAREQFF
TRBJ2-7 | . | 15 | TRBD1 | TRBV6-5 | TGTGCCAGCAGTTACAAGTACACAGGGGGGTTCGAGCAGTACTTC | CASSYKYTGGFEQYF
TRBJ2-2 | . | 12 | . | TRBV2 | TGTGCCAGCACTGGGGACACCGGGGAGCTGTTTTTT | CASTGDTGELFF
TRBJ1-6 | . | 18 | . | TRBV3-1/TRBV3-2 | TGTGCCAGCAGCCAAGAAGGGCACAGGAGCTCCTATAATTCACCCCTCCACTTT | CASSQEGHRSSYNSPLHF
TRBJ2-7 | . | 13 | . | TRBV19 | TGTGCCAGTAGACCTCTAGGGACCTACGAGCAGTACTTC | CASRPLGTYEQYF
TRBJ1-2 | . | 12 | . | TRBV6-2/TRBV6-3 | TGTGCCAGCAGCTCCTGGCTGTATGGCTACACCTTC | CASSSWLYGYTF
TRBJ1-6 | once | 13 | . | TRBV11-2 | TGTGCCAGCAGCTTAGACCGCAGTGCACCCCTCCACTTT | CASSLDRSAPLHF
TRBJ2-2 | . | 15 | . | TRBV27 | TGTGCCAGCAGGGAAGGGACCCAGAACACCGGGGAGCTGTTTTTT | CASREGTQNTGELFF